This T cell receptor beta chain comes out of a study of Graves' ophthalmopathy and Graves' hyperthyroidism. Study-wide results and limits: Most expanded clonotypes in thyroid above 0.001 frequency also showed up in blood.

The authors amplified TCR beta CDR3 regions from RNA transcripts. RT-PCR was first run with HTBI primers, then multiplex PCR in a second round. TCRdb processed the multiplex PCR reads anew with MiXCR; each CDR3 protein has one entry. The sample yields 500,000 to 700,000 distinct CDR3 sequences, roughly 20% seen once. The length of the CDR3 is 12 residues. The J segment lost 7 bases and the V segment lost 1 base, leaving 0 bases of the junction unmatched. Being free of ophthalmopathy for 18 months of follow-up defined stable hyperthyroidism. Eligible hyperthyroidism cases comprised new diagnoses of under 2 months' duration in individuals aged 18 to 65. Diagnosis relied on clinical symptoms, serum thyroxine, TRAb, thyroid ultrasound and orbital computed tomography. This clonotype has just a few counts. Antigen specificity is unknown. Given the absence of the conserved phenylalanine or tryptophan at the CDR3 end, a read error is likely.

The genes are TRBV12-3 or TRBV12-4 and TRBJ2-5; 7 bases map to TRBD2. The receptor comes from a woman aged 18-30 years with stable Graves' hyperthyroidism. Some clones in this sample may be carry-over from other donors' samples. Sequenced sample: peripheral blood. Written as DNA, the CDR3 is TGTGCCAGCAGTTTAGGGGAGGGGACCCAGTACTCC. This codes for CASSLGEGTQYS.